The entry that follows covers one TCR beta chain sequence. Its specificity is unknown. These data belong to a study of chemoradiotherapy in HPV16-positive cancers. Study-wide context: Candidate HPV-specific T-cell clones and common TCR motifs came from functional assays in a couple of HPV16-positive patients.

The germline V gene encodes CDR1 SQVTM and CDR2 ANQGSEA. CDR3 length equals 14 residues. Data came from immunoSEQ multiplex PCR; TCRdb stores just in-frame clones and leaves some out. The profile shows 5,700 or so clones, approximately 91% of them singletons. Study results and limitations: The functional HPV-specific definition rests on just two HPV16-positive patients. HPV-responsive T-cell expansion during chemoradiotherapy was linked to improved recurrence-free survival in HPV16-positive patients.

This sample comprised blood, obtained from a patient who underwent chemoradiotherapy. The J gene is TRBJ2-5, the V gene TRBV29-1, with D possibly TRBD2 on 6 matching bases. The assigned J gene may be wrong: the sequence end matches TRBJ2-7 better. The sequence came from a human donor with HPV-associated anogenital cancer. In DNA form, the CDR3 reads TGCAGCGTGGGGGGAAGTCCTCTACCCTCCGAGCAGTACTTC. It yields the protein CSVGGSPLPSEQYF.